These 15 T cell receptor beta chains originate from one sample sequenced in a study of immune evolution from preneoplasia to lung adenocarcinoma. TCRdb keeps only in-frame clones here, not all; method: immunoSEQ multiplex PCR. The sample holds about 5,600 clones, 70% to 80% seen once. Sequenced: FFPE lung adenocarcinoma in situ tissue. These receptors came from a person aged 55-79 years with lung adenocarcinoma.

The chain joins TRBV4-1 to TRBJ2-1; 10 positions match TRBD2. This CDR3 contains 19 residues. Germline V gives CDR1 MGHRA, CDR2 YSYEKL. V gave up 2 bases and J gave up 5 bases; unmatched junction bases: 15. CDR3 loop: CASSQRWGSGGINHNEQFF. DNA of the CDR3: TGCGCCAGCAGCCAAAGGTGGGGTAGCGGGGGGATCAACCACAATGAGCAGTTCTTC.

In its sample, this clone ranks as medium-sized. The chain combines TRBV7-9 with TRBJ1-2, with TRBD1 matching 9 bases. This CDR3 spans 12 amino acids. Losses at the gene ends were 5 bases for V and 8 bases for J; bases not matched to a gene: 3. In germline, CDR1 is SEHNR, CDR2 FQNEAQ (reference sequence). CDR3 sequence reads: CASSQGQGGYTF. CDR3 bases: TGTGCCAGCAGCCAGGGACAGGGAGGCTACACCTTC.

The V gene is TRBV6-5, the J gene TRBJ1-5; D may be TRBD1 (6 bases). Germline V gene data show CDR1 as MNHEY and CDR2 as SVGAGI. Trimming stripped 5 bases from V and 0 bases from J, with 8 bases between. The CDR3 has 14 residues. CDR3 protein: CASSRTVSNQPQHF. For the CDR3, the DNA is TGTGCCAGCAGTCGGACAGTTAGCAATCAGCCCCAGCATTTT.

The rearrangement uses TRBV2 and TRBJ1-5; D perhaps matches TRBD1 (6 bases). V was clipped by 1 base and J by 4 bases, with 8 bases between them. Germline CDR1 is SNHLY and CDR2 is FYNNEI. The CDR3 runs to 14 residues. In nucleotides, the CDR3 is TGTGCCAGCAGTGAAGAAGGGGGAAATCAGCCCCAGCATTTT. Translating gives CASSEEGGNQPQHF.

V usage is TRBV15 and J usage is TRBJ1-3, with 10 bases aligning to TRBD1. Trimming cost V 1 base and J 7 bases; bases outside gene matches: 1. CDR3 length equals 14 residues. Germline V lookup: CDR1 LNHNV, CDR2 YYDKDF (reference sequence). The CDR3 here is CATSRGDRGNTIYF. In DNA form, the CDR3 reads TGTGCCACCAGCAGAGGGGACAGGGGTAACACCATATATTTT.

In this sample, this clone turned up a few times. V gene TRBV25-1 combines with J gene TRBJ2-6, with no clear D. The CDR3 has 18 residues. The germline V gene has CDR1 MGHDK and CDR2 SYGVNS. V dropped 4 bases and J dropped 0 bases, with 16 bases sitting between them. The DNA of the CDR3 is TGTGCCAGCAGTGGCCCCCTCGCAGGTTTCTCTGGGGCCAACGTCCTGACTTTC. It codes for CASSGPLAGFSGANVLTF.

The table lists this clone with a count of one. The genes are TRBV11-1 and TRBJ2-5, with D hard to call. Between the trimmed V and J ends, which lost 8 bases and 7 bases, there was a span of 20 bases. The CDR3 totals 14 residues. Germline V gives CDR1 SGHAT, CDR2 FQDESV (reference sequence). The CDR3 region has the DNA TGTGCCAGCGGAACTACGAGGTCCCTTGGGACCCAGTACTTC. It yields the protein CASGTTRSLGTQYF.

The chain couples TRBV7-6 to TRBJ2-5; D remains unclear. V was pared by 3 bases and J by 2 bases, with 16 bases between. The CDR3 length is 16 residues. Germline loops: CDR1 SGHVS, CDR2 FNYEAQ. The CDR3 nucleotides read TGTGCCAGCAGCTTTATCAGACTGGGCAGTCAAGAGACCCAGTACTTC. Translation gives CASSFIRLGSQETQYF.

The chain uses TRBV7-2 and TRBJ1-2; D call uncertain. The CDR3 runs 15 residues. The V gene's germline CDR1 is SGHTA and CDR2 FQGNSA. V lost 0 bases to trimming and J lost 2 bases, with 10 bases between them. CDR3 nucleotides: TGTGCCAGCAGCTTAGCGGGTGGAGAGAACTATGGCTACACCTTC. Its translation is CASSLAGGENYGYTF. The variable domain in full, completed from reference TRBV7-2 and TRBJ1-2, reads GAGVSQSPSNKVTEKGKDVELRCDPISGHTALYWYRQSLGQGLEFLIYFQGNSAPDKSGLPSDRFSAERTGGSVSTLTIQRTQQEDSAVYLCASSLAGGENYGYTFGSGTRLTVV.

The J gene is TRBJ2-7, the V gene TRBV4-2, with D uncertain. Germline CDR1 and CDR2: LGHNA and YNFKEQ. Trimming took 5 bases from V and 3 from J, leaving 14 bases between them. This CDR3 has 14 amino acids. CDR3 DNA sequence: TGTGCCAGCAGCTTCGGGTTGGTTAACTACGAGCAGTACTTC. Translated, it gives CASSFGLVNYEQYF.

The genes are TRBV9 and TRBJ1-3; 7 bases match TRBD1. CDR1 and CDR2 from the germline V gene are SGDLS and YYNGEE. This CDR3 spans 15 amino acids. V lost 4 bases to trimming and J lost 0 bases; unmatched junction nucleotides: 4. CDR3: CASSRSGGSGNTIYF. The CDR3 bases are TGTGCCAGCAGCCGATCAGGGGGCTCTGGAAACACCATATATTTT.

This chain links TRBV7-6 with TRBJ1-1; tentative D call: TRBD1 (6 bases). The CDR3 is 13 amino acids. The ends were cut back, 2 bases at V and 5 bases at J, with 9 bases in the middle. Germline V gene lookup returns CDR1 SGHVS and CDR2 FNYEAQ. The CDR3 spells CASSLSGDTEAFF. In DNA, the CDR3 is TGTGCCAGCAGCTTATCAGGGGATACTGAAGCTTTCTTT.

This chain connects TRBV19 to TRBJ1-1; D remains ambiguous. The germline V gene encodes CDR1 LNHDA and CDR2 SQIVND (reference sequence). The length of the CDR3 is 13 residues. Trimming stripped 10 bases from V and 1 base from J, with 13 bases between. This CDR3 reads CATSRNRNTEAFF. The CDR3 DNA reads TGTGCCACCTCCAGAAACCGGAACACTGAAGCTTTCTTT. Filled out from reference TRBV19 and TRBJ1-1, the complete variable domain reads DGGITQSPKYLFRKEGQNVTLSCEQNLNHDAMYWYRQDPGQGLRLIYYSQIVNDFQKGDIAEGYSVSREKKESFPLTVTSAQKNPTAFYLCATSRNRNTEAFFGQGTRLTVV.

This clone has just a few counts. This chain links TRBV6-5 with TRBJ1-1, with a weak D call TRBD1 (6 bases). The CDR3 spans 12 residues. The germline CDR1 and CDR2 sequences are MNHEY and SVGAGI. Trimming stripped 8 bases from V and 8 bases from J, with 15 bases between. CDR3 coding DNA: TGTGCCAGCCAGACAGGTCCTTCGGAAGCTTTCTTT. Encoded protein: CASQTGPSEAFF.

The chain employs TRBV29-1 and TRBJ1-3; no definite D call. The V gene lost 6 bases and the J gene lost 4 bases, with 10 bases spanning the gap. Germline lookup yields CDR1 SQVTM and CDR2 ANQGSEA. The CDR3 has 12 residues. Here the CDR3 reads CSVEDAGNTIYF. The CDR3 nucleotides read TGCAGCGTGGAGGACGCCGGAAACACCATATATTTT. Full variable domain (rest looked up from reference TRBV29-1 and TRBJ1-3): SAVISQKPSRDICQRGTSLTIQCQVDSQVTMMFWYRQQPGQSLTLIATANQGSEATYESGFVIDKFPISRPNLTFSTLTVSNMSPEDSSIYLCSVEDAGNTIYFGEGSWLTVV.